The 19 T cell receptor beta chains presented below share a single source sample, sequenced in a study of blood T cell repertoires in COVID-19. Sequencing used immunoSEQ multiplex PCR; TCRdb keeps in-frame clones, though not all of them. The table shows some 170,000 clones, with approximately 80% occurring only once. Sequenced sample: PBMCs or T cells enriched from blood (not recorded which). The receptors derive from a man aged 35-49 years who had recovered from COVID-19.

The rearrangement uses TRBV5-6 and TRBJ1-6; a weak D match, TRBD1 (5 bases). V dropped 0 bases and J dropped 8 bases, with 18 bases sitting between them. Germline assignment: CDR1 SGHDT and CDR2 YYEEEE. This CDR3 is built from 17 residues. CDR3 residues: CASSLDGGGTSDSPLHF. The CDR3 nucleotides are TGTGCCAGCAGCTTGGATGGGGGGGGTACTTCGGATTCACCCCTCCACTTT.

CDR3 protein: CATSRDLGRDTEAFF. CDR3 DNA: TGTGCCACCAGCAGAGATCTGGGGCGCGACACTGAAGCTTTCTTT. The rearrangement uses TRBV15 and TRBJ1-1; TRBD1 is a possible D gene (5 bases). Germline V gene lookup returns CDR1 LNHNV and CDR2 YYDKDF (reference sequence). V was shortened by 0 bases and J by 3 bases, with 11 bases between the two germline ends. The CDR3 contains 15 residues.

V and J are TRBV10-3 and TRBJ2-5, with TRBD2 matching 7 bases. This CDR3 is built from 16 residues. V gave up 2 bases and J gave up 5 bases; unmatched junction bases: 11. Germline assignment: CDR1 ENHRY and CDR2 SYGVKD. The CDR3 nucleotides are TGTGCCATCAGTGAGGCCCCGACGGGAGCGGGGGAGACCCAGTACTTC. It translates to CAISEAPTGAGETQYF.

The rearrangement uses TRBV9 and TRBJ1-1; D is unresolved. There are 12 residues in the CDR3. V lost 4 bases, J lost 6 bases, and 10 bases lay in between. Germline assignment: CDR1 SGDLS and CDR2 YYNGEE. The CDR3, as DNA: TGTGCCAGCAGCACTCGAGGAGCTGAAGCTTTCTTT. This codes for CASSTRGAEAFF.

The chain couples TRBV11-1 to TRBJ2-2; 9 bases line up with TRBD2. Germline V lookup: CDR1 SGHAT, CDR2 FQDESV (reference sequence). The trim removed 2 bases at V and 5 bases at J, leaving 6 bases unmatched. The CDR3 is 16 amino acids. CDR3 amino acids: CASSLNPSGATGELFF. The CDR3 DNA follows: TGTGCCAGCAGCTTAAACCCTAGCGGGGCAACCGGGGAGCTGTTTTTT.

The rearrangement joins TRBV5-1 to TRBJ2-5, with 11 bases fitting TRBD1. The CDR3 sequence is 13 residues long. Germline V lookup: CDR1 SGHRS, CDR2 YFSETQ. The J segment lost 5 bases and the V segment lost 4 bases, leaving 1 base of the junction unmatched. In DNA, the CDR3 is TGCGCCAGCAGCCGGGACAGGGGGGAGACCCAGTACTTC. Its translation is CASSRDRGETQYF.

This clone came up once. This sequence joins TRBV5-4 and TRBJ2-1, with a possible D match to TRBD2 (6 bases). This CDR3 contains 13 residues. Germline V gene sequence: CDR1 SGHNT, CDR2 YYREEE (reference sequence). With 4 bases removed from V and 6 bases from J, the gap between germline ends came to 11 bases. CDR3 sequence reads: CASSPPEGNEQFF. CDR3 DNA sequence: TGTGCCAGCAGCCCCCCGGAGGGCAATGAGCAGTTCTTC.

The V gene is TRBV10-1, the J gene TRBJ2-7; TRBD2 matches 9 bases. After removal of 6 bases from V and 6 bases from J, the junction contained 6 bases not matched to a gene. CDR1 and CDR2 from the germline V gene are WNHNN and SYGVQD (reference sequence). The CDR3 contains 13 residues. CDR3 DNA: TGCGCCAGCAGCGCGCGAGCGGGGGGCGAGCAGTACTTC. Its protein product is CASSARAGGEQYF.

The chain recombines TRBV9 with TRBJ1-1; a possible D gene is TRBD1 (5 bases). V lost 0 bases and J 4 bases, leaving 10 bases between the germline ends. This CDR3 is 14 amino acids long. Germline values: CDR1 SGDLS, CDR2 YYNGEE. The CDR3 here is CASSVGGGTTEAFF. DNA for the CDR3: TGTGCCAGCAGCGTAGGAGGAGGGACCACTGAAGCTTTCTTT.

CDR3 sequence reads: CASSPNAPGTFYGYTF. The CDR3 region has the DNA TGTGCCAGCAGCCCAAACGCCCCGGGGACTTTCTATGGCTACACCTTC. The chain links TRBV5-4 to TRBJ1-2, with D possibly being TRBD1 (5 bases). In germline, CDR1 is SGHNT, CDR2 YYREEE (reference sequence). V shed 4 bases and J shed 4 bases, with 20 bases lying between them. The CDR3 has 16 residues. Based on the CDR3 plus reference TRBV5-4 and TRBJ1-2, the full variable domain is ETGVTQSPTHLIKTRGQQVTLRCSSQSGHNTVSWYQQALGQGPQFIFQYYREEENGRGNFPPRFSGLQFPNYSSELNVNALELDDSALYLCASSPNAPGTFYGYTFGSGTRLTVV.

The CDR3 DNA reads as TGCGCCAGCAGCTTGGGGGTTGGGGGGACAGGAAGAGAAAAACTGTTTTTT. Its protein product is CASSLGVGGTGREKLFF. The chain is built from TRBV5-1 and TRBJ1-4; 8 bases line up with TRBD1. The CDR3 runs to 17 residues. V shed 0 bases and J 8 bases; nucleotides not matched to a gene: 12. Germline V lookup: CDR1 SGHRS, CDR2 YFSETQ. The full variable domain, rest sourced from reference TRBV5-1 and TRBJ1-4, is KAGVTQTPRYLIKTRGQQVTLSCSPISGHRSVSWYQQTPGQGLQFLFEYFSETQRNKGNFPGRFSGRQFSNSRSEMNVSTLELGDSALYLCASSLGVGGTGREKLFFGSGTQLSVL.

V usage is TRBV19 and J usage is TRBJ1-4, with a tentative D call TRBD1 (5 bases). The CDR3 is made up of 15 amino acids. V was trimmed by 6 bases and J by 0 bases, leaving 11 bases between them. Germline loops: CDR1 LNHDA, CDR2 SQIVND (reference sequence). CDR3 residues: CASRGDWATNEKLFF. DNA for the CDR3: TGTGCCAGTAGGGGGGACTGGGCAACTAATGAAAAACTGTTTTTT.

The chain carries TRBV2 and TRBJ2-7, with TRBD1 as a possible D gene (5 bases). V lost 7 bases and J lost 10, with 14 bases in between. The CDR3 loop spans 11 amino acids. Germline V gene data show CDR1 as SNHLY and CDR2 as FYNNEI. CDR3 sequence: CASNRGQEQYV. CDR3 DNA sequence: TGTGCCAGCAATAGAGGACAAGAACAGTACGTC.

V usage is TRBV19 and J usage is TRBJ1-1; tentatively, D is TRBD1 (6 bases). The V gene lost 9 bases and the J gene lost 4 bases, with 15 bases spanning the gap. The germline V gene has CDR1 LNHDA and CDR2 SQIVND (reference sequence). The CDR3 is made up of 13 amino acids. Written as DNA, the CDR3 is TGTGCCAGCATTTTCAGGGGCGGCACTGAAGCTTTCTTT. This encodes CASIFRGGTEAFF.

V and J are TRBV18 and TRBJ2-1, with 13 bases that match TRBD2. V lost 2 bases to trimming and J lost 7 bases; unmatched junction nucleotides: 2. CDR1 and CDR2 (germline): KGHSH, LQKENI. This CDR3 region has 15 residues. The CDR3 sequence is CASSPGLAGVNEQFF. In nucleotides, the CDR3 is TGTGCCAGCTCACCAGGACTAGCGGGGGTAAATGAGCAGTTCTTC.

The CDR3 is CASSRGPGANVLTF. In nucleotides, the CDR3 is TGTGCCAGCAGCCGTGGGCCTGGGGCCAACGTCCTGACTTTC. The gene calls are TRBV11-3 and TRBJ2-6; D uncertain. The CDR3 sequence is 14 residues long. V lost 5 bases and J lost 2, with 7 bases in between. In germline, CDR1 is SGHNT, CDR2 YENEEA. Combining the CDR3 with reference TRBV11-3 and TRBJ2-6 gives the whole variable domain EAGVVQSPRYKIIEKKQPVAFWCNPISGHNTLYWYLQNLGQGPELLIRYENEEAVDDSQLPKDRFSAERLKGVDSTLKIQPAELGDSAVYLCASSRGPGANVLTFGAGSRLTVL.

This sequence joins TRBV11-2 and TRBJ1-3; D is ambiguous. CDR3 length: 14 residues. V dropped 0 bases and J dropped 3 bases, with 6 bases sitting between them. From germline, CDR1 is SGHAT and CDR2 FQNNGV. CDR3 amino acids: CASSLDSRGNTIYF. For the CDR3, the DNA is TGTGCCAGCAGCTTAGACTCCCGTGGAAACACCATATATTTT.

This rearrangement joins TRBV3-1 (or the pseudogene TRBV3-2) to TRBJ2-1; D might be TRBD2 (7 bases). Germline V gives CDR1 LGHDT, CDR2 YNNKEL (reference sequence). The CDR3 has 16 residues. V was cut by 4 bases and J by 5 bases, with 18 bases left in between. The CDR3 bases are TGTGCCAGCAGCCCCACGGGGGGCGGTAAAGACAATGAGCAGTTCTTC. Its protein product is CASSPTGGGKDNEQFF.

The chain employs TRBV30 and TRBJ2-2; TRBD1 matches 9 bases. CDR1 and CDR2 (germline): GTSNPN, SVGIG (reference sequence). V was pared by 3 bases and J by 5 bases, with 7 bases of the junction left unmatched. The length of the CDR3 is 15 residues. The CDR3 DNA reads TGTGCCTGGAGGAGGCGGGACAGGGTGACCGGGGAGCTGTTTTTT. Translating it yields CAWRRRDRVTGELFF.